This T cell receptor (beta chain) originates from a study of blood T cell repertoires in COVID-19. Assay used: immunoSEQ multiplex PCR; TCRdb lists only in-frame clones, some missing. Seen here are roughly 120,000 clones, 82% observed once, and the top ten hold around 7.5%. CDR1 is SGHRS, CDR2 YFSETQ, per germline. The CDR3 runs to 14 residues. The V gene end was trimmed by 0 bases and the J gene end by 7 bases; junction bases not matched to a gene: 4. The material sequenced was peripheral blood. The clonotype originates from a man in his 70s with active or convalescent COVID-19. The chain is built from TRBV5-1 and TRBJ1-5; 7 positions agree with TRBD1. CDR3 residues: CASSLEGAGQPQHF. In DNA form, the CDR3 reads TGCGCCAGCAGCTTGGAGGGGGCTGGGCAGCCCCAGCATTTT.